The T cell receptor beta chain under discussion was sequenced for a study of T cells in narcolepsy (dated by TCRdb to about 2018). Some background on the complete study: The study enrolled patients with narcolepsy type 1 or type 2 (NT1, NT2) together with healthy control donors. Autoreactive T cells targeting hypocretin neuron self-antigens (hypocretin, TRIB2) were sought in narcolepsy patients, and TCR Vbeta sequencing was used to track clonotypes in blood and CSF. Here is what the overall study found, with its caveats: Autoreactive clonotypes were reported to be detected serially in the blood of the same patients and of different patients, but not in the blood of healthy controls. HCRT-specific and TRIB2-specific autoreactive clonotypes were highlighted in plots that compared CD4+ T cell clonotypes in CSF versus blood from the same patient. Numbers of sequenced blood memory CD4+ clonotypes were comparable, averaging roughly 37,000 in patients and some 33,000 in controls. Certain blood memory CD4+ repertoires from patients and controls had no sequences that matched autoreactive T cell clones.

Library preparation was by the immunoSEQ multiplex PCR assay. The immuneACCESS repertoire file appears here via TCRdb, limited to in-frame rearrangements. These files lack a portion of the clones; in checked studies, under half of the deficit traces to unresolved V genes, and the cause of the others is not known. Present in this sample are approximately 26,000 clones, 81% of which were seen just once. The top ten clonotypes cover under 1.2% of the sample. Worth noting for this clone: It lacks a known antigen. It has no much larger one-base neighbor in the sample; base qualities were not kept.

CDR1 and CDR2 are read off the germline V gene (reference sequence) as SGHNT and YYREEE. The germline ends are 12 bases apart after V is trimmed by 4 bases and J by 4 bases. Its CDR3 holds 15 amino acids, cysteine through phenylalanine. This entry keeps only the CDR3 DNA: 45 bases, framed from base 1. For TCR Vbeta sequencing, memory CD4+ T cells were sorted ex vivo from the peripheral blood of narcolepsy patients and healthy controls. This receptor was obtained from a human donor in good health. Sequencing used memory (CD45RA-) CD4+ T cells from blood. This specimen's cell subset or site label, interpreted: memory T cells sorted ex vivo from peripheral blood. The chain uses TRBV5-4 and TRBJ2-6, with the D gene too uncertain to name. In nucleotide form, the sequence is TGTGCCAGCAGCCCTGACATGACGGGGGCCAACGTCCTGACTTTC. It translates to CASSPDMTGANVLTF. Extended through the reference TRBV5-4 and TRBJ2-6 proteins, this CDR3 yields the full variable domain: ETGVTQSPTHLIKTRGQQVTLRCSSQSGHNTVSWYQQALGQGPQFIFQYYREEENGRGNFPPRFSGLQFPNYSSELNVNALELDDSALYLCASSPDMTGANVLTFGAGSRLTVL.